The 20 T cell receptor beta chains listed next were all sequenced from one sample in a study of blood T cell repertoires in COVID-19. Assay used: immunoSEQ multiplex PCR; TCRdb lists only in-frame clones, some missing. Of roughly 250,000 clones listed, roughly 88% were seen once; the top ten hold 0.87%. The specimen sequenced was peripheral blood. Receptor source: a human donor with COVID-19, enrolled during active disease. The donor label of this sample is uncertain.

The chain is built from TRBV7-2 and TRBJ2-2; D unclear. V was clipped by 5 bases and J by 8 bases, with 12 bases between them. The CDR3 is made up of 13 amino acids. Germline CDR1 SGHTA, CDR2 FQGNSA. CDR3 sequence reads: CASSPMNRGELFF. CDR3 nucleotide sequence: TGTGCCAGCAGCCCTATGAATCGAGGGGAGCTGTTTTTT.

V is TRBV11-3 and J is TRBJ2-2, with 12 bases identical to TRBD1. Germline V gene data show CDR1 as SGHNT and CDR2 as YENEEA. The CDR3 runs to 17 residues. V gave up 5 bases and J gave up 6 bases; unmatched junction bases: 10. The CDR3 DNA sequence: TGTGCCAGCAGCACGGGACAGGGGGCGCCCGGGGCCGGGGAGCTGTTTTTT. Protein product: CASSTGQGAPGAGELFF.

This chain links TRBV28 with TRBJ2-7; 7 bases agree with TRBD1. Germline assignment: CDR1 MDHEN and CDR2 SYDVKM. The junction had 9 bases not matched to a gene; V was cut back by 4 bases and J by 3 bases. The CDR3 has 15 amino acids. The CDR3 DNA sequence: TGTGCCAGCAGTTCATCGACAGGGAACGACTACGAGCAGTACTTC. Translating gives CASSSSTGNDYEQYF.

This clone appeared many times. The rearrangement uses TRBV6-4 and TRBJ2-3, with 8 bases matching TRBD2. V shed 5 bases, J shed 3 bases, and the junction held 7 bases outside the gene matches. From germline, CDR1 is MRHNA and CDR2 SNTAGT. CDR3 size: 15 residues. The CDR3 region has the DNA TGTGCCAGCAGTCCGGGACTAGAAACTACAGATACGCAGTATTTT. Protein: CASSPGLETTDTQYF.

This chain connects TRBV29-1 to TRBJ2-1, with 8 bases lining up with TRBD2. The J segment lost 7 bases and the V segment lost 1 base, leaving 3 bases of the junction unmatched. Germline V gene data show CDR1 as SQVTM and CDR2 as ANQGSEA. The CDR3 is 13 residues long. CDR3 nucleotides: TGCAGCGTTGAAGCGGGAGGGTGGAATGAGCAGTTCTTC. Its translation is CSVEAGGWNEQFF.

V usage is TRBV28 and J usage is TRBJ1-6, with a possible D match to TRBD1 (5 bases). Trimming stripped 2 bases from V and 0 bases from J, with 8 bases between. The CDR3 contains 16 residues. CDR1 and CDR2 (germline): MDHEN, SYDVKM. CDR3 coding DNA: TGTGCCAGCAGTTTAAGGGGTAGCTCCTATAATTCACCCCTCCACTTT. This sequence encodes CASSLRGSSYNSPLHF. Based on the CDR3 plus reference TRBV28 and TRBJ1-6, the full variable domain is DVKVTQSSRYLVKRTGEKVFLECVQDMDHENMFWYRQDPGLGLRLIYFSYDVKMKEKGDIPEGYSVSREKKERFSLILESASTNQTSMYLCASSLRGSSYNSPLHFGNGTRLTVT.

CDR3 bases: TGTGCCAGCAGCCGAGGACAGGGAGGTCAGCCCCAGCATTTT. Amino acid sequence: CASSRGQGGQPQHF. The chain combines TRBV3-1 (or the pseudogene TRBV3-2) with TRBJ1-5; 8 positions match TRBD1. Germline values: CDR1 LGHDT, CDR2 YNNKEL (reference sequence). The CDR3 runs to 14 residues. The V segment lost 4 bases and the J segment 6 bases; nucleotides outside the gene matches: 5.

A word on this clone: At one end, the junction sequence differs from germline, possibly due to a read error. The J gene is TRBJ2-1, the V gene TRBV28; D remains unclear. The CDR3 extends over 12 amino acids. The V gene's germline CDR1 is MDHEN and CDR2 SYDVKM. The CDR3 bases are TGTGCCAGCAGATTATCGGGTTATAAGCAGTTCTTC. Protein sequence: CASRLSGYKQFF.

CDR3 nucleotides: TGTGCCAGCAACCCACAGGGAACCGGGGAGCTGTTTTTT. Protein product: CASNPQGTGELFF. The rearrangement links TRBV2 to TRBJ2-2; maybe TRBD1 (6 bases). CDR1 is SNHLY, CDR2 FYNNEI, per germline. V lost 7 bases, J lost 5 bases, and 11 bases lay in between. The CDR3 is 13 residues long. Full variable domain (missing parts from reference TRBV2 and TRBJ2-2): EPEVTQTPSHQVTQMGQEVILRCVPISNHLYFYWYRQILGQKVEFLVSFYNNEISEKSEIFDDQFSVERPDGSNFTLKIRSTKLEDSAMYFCASNPQGTGELFFGEGSRLTVL.

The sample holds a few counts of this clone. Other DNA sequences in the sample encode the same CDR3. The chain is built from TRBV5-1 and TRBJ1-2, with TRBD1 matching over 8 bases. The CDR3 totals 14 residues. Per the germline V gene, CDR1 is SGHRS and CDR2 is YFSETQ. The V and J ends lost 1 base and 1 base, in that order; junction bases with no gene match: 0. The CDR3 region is CASSLTGGNYGYTF. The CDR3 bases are TGCGCCAGCAGCTTGACAGGGGGTAACTATGGCTACACCTTC.

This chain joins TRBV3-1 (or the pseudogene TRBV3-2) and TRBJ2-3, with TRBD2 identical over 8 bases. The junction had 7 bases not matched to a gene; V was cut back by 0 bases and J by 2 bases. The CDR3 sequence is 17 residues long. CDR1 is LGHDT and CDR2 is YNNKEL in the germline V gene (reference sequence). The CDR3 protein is CASSQDVLAGTTDTQYF. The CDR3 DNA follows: TGTGCCAGCAGCCAAGACGTCCTAGCGGGTACCACAGATACGCAGTATTTT.

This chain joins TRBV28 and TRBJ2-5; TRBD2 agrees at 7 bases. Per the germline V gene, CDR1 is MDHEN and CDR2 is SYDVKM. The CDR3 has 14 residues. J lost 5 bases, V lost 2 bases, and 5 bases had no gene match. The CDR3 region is CASSLAGLGETQYF. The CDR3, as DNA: TGTGCCAGCAGTTTAGCCGGACTAGGGGAGACCCAGTACTTC.

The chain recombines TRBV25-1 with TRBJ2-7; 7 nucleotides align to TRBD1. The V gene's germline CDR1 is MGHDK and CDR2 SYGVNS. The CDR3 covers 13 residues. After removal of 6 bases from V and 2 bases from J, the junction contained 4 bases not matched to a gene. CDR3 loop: CASSPGTAYEQYF. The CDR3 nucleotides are TGTGCCAGCAGCCCCGGGACAGCCTACGAGCAGTACTTC.

CDR3 amino acids: CASKRTSGSYEQYF. DNA of the CDR3: TGTGCCAGCAAGCGCACTAGCGGGAGTTACGAGCAGTACTTC. The chain employs TRBV6-5 and TRBJ2-7, with 11 bases aligning to TRBD2. V was clipped by 7 bases and J by 4 bases; unmatched bases: 6. Germline V lookup: CDR1 MNHEY, CDR2 SVGAGI. The CDR3 runs to 14 residues.

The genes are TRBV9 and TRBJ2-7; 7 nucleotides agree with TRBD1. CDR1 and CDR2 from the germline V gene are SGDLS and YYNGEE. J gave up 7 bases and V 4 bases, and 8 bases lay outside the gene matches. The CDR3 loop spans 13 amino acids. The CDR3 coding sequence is TGTGCCAGCAGCAGAGACAGGGCCCAAGAGCAGTACTTC. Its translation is CASSRDRAQEQYF.

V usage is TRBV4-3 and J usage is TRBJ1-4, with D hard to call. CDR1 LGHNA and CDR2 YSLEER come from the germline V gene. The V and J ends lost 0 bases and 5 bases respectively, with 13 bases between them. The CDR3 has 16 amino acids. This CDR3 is CASSQEILAPNEKLFF. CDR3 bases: TGCGCCAGCAGCCAAGAGATTTTGGCCCCGAATGAAAAACTGTTTTTT.

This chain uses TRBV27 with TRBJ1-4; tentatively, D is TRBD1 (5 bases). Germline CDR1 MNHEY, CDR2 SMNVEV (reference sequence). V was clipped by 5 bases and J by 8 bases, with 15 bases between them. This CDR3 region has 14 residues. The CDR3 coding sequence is TGTGCCAGCAGTCCCTCCCCGGGGGGGGAAAAACTGTTTTTT. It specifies CASSPSPGGEKLFF.

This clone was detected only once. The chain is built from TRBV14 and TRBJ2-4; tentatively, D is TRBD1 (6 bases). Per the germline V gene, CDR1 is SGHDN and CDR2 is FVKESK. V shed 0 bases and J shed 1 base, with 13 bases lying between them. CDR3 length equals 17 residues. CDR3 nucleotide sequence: TGTGCCAGCAGCCAAGATGGGGCAGGGGATGCCAAAAACATTCAGTACTTC. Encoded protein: CASSQDGAGDAKNIQYF.

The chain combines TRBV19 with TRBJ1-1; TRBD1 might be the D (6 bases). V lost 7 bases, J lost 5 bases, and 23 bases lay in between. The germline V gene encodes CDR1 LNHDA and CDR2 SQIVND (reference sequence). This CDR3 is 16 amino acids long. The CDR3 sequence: CASTSPPRGAPTEAFF. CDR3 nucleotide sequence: TGTGCCAGTACCTCCCCACCACGGGGGGCGCCGACTGAAGCTTTCTTT.

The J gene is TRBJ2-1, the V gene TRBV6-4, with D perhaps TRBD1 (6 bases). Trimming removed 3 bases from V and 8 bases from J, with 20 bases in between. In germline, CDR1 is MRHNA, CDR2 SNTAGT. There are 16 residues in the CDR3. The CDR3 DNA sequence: TGTGCCAGCAGTGAGTCGGGTGGACAGTACGGCGATGAGCAGTTCTTC. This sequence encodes CASSESGGQYGDEQFF.